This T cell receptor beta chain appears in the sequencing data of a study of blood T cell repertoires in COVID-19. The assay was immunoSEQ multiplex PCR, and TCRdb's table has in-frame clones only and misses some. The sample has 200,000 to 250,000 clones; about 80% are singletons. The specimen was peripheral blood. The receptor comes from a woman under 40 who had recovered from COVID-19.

The CDR3 sequence: CASSNPDRGAAGYTF. The CDR3 DNA follows: TGTGCCAGCAGTAACCCGGACAGGGGCGCGGCTGGCTACACCTTC. The chain links TRBV6-6 to TRBJ1-2; TRBD1 agrees at 9 bases. J was trimmed by 7 bases and V by 5 bases; bases with no gene match: 11. This CDR3 is built from 15 residues. CDR1 and CDR2 (germline): MNHNY, SVGAGI (reference sequence).